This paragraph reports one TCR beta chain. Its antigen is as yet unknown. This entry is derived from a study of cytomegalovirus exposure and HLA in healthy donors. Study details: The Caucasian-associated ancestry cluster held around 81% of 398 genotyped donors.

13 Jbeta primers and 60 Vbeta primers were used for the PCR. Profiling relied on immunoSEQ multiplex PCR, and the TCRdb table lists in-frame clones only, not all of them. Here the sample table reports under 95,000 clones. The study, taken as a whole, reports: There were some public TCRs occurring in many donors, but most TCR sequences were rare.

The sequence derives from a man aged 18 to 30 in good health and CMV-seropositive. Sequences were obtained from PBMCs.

Here the CDR3 DNA reads TGTGCCAGCAGTGAAGAAAGCAGGGTTGGCTACGAGCAGTACTTC. This sequence encodes CASSEESRVGYEQYF. The V and J genes are TRBV6-1 and TRBJ2-7, with D possibly being TRBD1 (5 bases). The CDR3 has 15 residues. Germline loops: CDR1 MNHNS, CDR2 SASEGT. Trimming took 1 base from V and 3 from J, leaving 13 bases between them.